This entry concerns a single TCR beta chain. There is no known antigen for this receptor. Per-base quality was not reported, and no clone a single base away is much larger than it. V is reduced by 0 bases and J by 0 bases, leaving a spacing of 13 bases between them. From cysteine to phenylalanine, the CDR3 is 17 amino acids long. Only the CDR3 portion is preserved as DNA: 51 bases, with reading frame beginning at the first base. Taken from the germline V gene, the CDR1 and CDR2 loops are MGHRA and YSYEKL. The immunoSEQ Assay, a bias-controlled multiplex PCR, was used to amplify TCRbeta CDR3 regions from genomic DNA. Under the source paper's analysis protocol: The number of nucleated cells in each sample was estimated by amplification of reference gene primers within the assay. To quantify the absolute abundance of each unique TCRbeta CDR3 rearrangement, sequence reads were collapsed and filtered. For each sample, productive Simpson clonality was calculated as the square root of Simpson's diversity index across productive rearrangements. TCRdb limited this immuneACCESS table to in-frame rearrangements with V and J called. A share of clones is missing; checked studies link under half to unresolved V genes, and the rest is unexplained. From that table come the V and J calls and clone size; the DNA was used to work out D and trimming. This sample comprises about 380,000 clones, more than 70% of them detected only once. 1.2% of the sample rests with the top ten.

This entry comes from a study of blood T cell repertoires in COVID-19 (dated by TCRdb to about 2020). Background on the whole study: Collaborator samples came from the United States, Italy and Spain and covered acute and convalescent phases of COVID-19. A freely available public database, intended as a resource for researchers studying the immune response to SARS-CoV-2, is where the repertoires were released. The samples were drawn from the first 160 participants of the ongoing ImmuneRACE study and from about 1,200 subjects provided by 6 global collaborators. Where available, HLA class I and class II types were obtained from metadata supplied by the sample provider rather than from assay-based typing. The sample metadata nearly always contained a de-identified subject ID, COVID-19 status, age in years and sex. Subjects who had been exposed to COVID-19, were actively infected with it, or had recovered from it provided the deeply sampled blood TCRbeta repertoires that made up the dataset. The material from the prospective study consisted of cDNA or gDNA derived from T cells, B-cell-depleted T cells, or PBMCs.

Results and caveats for the whole study, not just this receptor: The quantity of clinical and demographic metadata differed by source and by participant and was supplied without curation.

Whole blood was collected in K2EDTA tubes by collaborating institutions according to the institutions' own protocols. For TCRbeta analysis, collaborators shipped samples as frozen whole blood, isolated PBMCs, or DNA extracted from either of those sample types. The sequencing input was peripheral blood. Recombination linked TRBV4-1 to TRBJ2-3; the D region possibly corresponds to TRBD1 (5 bases align). The receptor was derived from a man aged 35 to 55 with acute or convalescent COVID-19. CDR3 loop: CASSQDWGRPSTDTQYF. The nucleotide sequence reads as follows: TGCGCCAGCAGCCAAGATTGGGGCAGACCCAGCACAGATACGCAGTATTTT.